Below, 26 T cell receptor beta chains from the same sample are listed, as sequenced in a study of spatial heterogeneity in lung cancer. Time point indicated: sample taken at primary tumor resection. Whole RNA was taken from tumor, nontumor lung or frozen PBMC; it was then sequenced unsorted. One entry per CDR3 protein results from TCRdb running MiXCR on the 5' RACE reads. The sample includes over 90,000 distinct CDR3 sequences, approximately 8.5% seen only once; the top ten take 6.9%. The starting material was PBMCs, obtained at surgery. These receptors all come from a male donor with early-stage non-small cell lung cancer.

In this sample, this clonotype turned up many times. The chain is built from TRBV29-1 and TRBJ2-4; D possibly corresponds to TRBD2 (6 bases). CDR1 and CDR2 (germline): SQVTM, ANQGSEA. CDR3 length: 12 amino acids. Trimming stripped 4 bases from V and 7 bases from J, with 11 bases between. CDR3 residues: CSVVEGGNIQYF. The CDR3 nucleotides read TGCAGCGTTGTGGAGGGTGGTAACATTCAGTACTTC.

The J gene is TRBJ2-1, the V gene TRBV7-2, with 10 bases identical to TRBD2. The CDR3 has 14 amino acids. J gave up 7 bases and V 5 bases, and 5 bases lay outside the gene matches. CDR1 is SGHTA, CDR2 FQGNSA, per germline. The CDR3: CASSTLAGVNEQFF. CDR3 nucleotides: TGTGCCAGCAGCACCCTAGCGGGGGTGAATGAGCAGTTCTTC. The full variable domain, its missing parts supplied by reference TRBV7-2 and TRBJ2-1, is GAGVSQSPSNKVTEKGKDVELRCDPISGHTALYWYRQSLGQGLEFLIYFQGNSAPDKSGLPSDRFSAERTGGSVSTLTIQRTQQEDSAVYLCASSTLAGVNEQFFGPGTRLTVL.

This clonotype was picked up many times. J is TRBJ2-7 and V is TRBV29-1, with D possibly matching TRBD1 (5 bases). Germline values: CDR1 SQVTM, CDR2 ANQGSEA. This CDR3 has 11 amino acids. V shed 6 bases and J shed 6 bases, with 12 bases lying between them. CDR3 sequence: CSVEQGAEQYF. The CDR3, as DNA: TGCAGCGTAGAGCAAGGGGCCGAGCAGTACTTC.

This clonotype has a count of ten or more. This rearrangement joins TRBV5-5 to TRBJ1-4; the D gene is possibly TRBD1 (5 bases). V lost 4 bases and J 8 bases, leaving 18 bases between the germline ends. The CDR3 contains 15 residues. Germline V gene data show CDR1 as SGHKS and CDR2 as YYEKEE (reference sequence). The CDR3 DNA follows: TGTGCCAGCAGCCAAAGAGGGGCGAGGATCGAAAAACTGTTTTTT. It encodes CASSQRGARIEKLFF.

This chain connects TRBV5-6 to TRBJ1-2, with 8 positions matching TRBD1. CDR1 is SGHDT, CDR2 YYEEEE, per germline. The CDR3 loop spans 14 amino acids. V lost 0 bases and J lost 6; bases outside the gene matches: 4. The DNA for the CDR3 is TGTGCCAGCAGCTTGGACAGGGGGGCGAATGGCTACACCTTC. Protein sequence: CASSLDRGANGYTF.

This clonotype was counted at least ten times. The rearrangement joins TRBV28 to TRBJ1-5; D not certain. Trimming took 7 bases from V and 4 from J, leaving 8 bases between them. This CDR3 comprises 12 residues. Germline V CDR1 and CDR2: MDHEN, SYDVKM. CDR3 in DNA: TGTGCCAGCAACCTAAAAAATCAGCCCCAGCATTTT. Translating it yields CASNLKNQPQHF.

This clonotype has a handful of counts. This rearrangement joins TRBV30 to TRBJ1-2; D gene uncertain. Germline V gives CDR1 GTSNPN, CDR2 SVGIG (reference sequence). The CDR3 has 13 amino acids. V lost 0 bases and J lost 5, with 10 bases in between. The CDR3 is CAWSVQPGYGYTF. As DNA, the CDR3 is TGTGCCTGGAGTGTACAGCCGGGGTATGGCTACACCTTC. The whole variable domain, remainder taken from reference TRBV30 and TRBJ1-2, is SQTIHQWPATLVQPVGSPLSLECTVEGTSNPNLYWYRQAAGRGLQLLFYSVGIGQISSEVPQNLSASRPQDRQFILSSKKLLLSDSGFYLCAWSVQPGYGYTFGSGTRLTVV.

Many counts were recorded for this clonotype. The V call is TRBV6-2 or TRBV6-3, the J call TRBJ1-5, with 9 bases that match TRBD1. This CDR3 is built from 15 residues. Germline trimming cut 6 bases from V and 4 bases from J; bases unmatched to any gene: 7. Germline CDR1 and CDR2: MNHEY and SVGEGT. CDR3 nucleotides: TGTGCCAGCAGCCCCCCGGGACAGGGTAATCAGCCCCAGCATTTT. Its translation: CASSPPGQGNQPQHF.

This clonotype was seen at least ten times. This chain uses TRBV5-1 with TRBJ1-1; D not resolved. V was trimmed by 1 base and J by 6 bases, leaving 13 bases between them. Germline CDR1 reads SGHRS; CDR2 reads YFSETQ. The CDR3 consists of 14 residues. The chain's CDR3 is CASSLNPVDAEAFF. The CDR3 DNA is TGCGCCAGCAGCTTGAACCCGGTGGACGCTGAAGCTTTCTTT.

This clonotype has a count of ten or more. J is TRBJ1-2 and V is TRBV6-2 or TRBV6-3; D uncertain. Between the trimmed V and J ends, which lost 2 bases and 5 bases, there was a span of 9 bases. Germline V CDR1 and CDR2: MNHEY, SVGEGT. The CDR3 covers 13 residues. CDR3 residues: CASSYEAGYGYTF. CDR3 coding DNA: TGTGCCAGCAGTTACGAGGCAGGATATGGCTACACCTTC.

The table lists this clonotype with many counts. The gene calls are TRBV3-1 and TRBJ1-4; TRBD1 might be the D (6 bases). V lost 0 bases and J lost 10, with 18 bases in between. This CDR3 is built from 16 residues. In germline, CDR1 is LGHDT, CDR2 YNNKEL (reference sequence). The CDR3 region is CASSQDRTGSVGKLFF. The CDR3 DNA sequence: TGTGCCAGCAGCCAAGATCGAACAGGGAGCGTAGGAAAACTGTTTTTT. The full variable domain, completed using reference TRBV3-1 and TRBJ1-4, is DTAVSQTPKYLVTQMGNDKSIKCEQNLGHDTMYWYKQDSKKFLKIMFSYNNKELIINETVPNRFSPKSPDKAHLNLHINSLELGDSAVYFCASSQDRTGSVGKLFFGSGTQLSVL.

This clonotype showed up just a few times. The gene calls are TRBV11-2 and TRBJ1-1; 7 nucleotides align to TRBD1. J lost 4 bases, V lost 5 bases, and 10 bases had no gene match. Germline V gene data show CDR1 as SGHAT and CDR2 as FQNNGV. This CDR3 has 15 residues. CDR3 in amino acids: CASSAAYRGRTEAFF. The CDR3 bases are TGTGCCAGCAGCGCTGCTTACAGGGGTCGCACTGAAGCTTTCTTT.

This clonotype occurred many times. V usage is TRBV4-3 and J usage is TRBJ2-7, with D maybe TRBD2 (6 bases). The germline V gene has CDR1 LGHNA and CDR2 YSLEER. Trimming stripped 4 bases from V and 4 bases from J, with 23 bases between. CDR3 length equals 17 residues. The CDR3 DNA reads TGCGCCAGCAGCCTCCTCAAGGGAGGACCCACGGCTTACGAGCAGTACTTC. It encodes CASSLLKGGPTAYEQYF.

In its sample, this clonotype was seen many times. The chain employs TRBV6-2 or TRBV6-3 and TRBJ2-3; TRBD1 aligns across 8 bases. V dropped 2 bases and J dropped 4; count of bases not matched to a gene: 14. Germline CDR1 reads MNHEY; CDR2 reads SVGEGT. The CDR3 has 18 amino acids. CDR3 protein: CASSYQGAVIYSADTQYF. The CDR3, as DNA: TGTGCCAGCAGTTACCAGGGGGCCGTTATCTATAGCGCAGATACGCAGTATTTT.

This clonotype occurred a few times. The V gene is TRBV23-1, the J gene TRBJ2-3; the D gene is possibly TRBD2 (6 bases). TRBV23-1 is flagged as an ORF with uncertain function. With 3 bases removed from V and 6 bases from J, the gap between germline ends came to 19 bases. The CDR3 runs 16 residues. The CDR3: CASSHRTQPLADTQYF. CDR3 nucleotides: TGCGCCAGCAGTCATCGAACCCAACCCCTAGCGGATACGCAGTATTTT.

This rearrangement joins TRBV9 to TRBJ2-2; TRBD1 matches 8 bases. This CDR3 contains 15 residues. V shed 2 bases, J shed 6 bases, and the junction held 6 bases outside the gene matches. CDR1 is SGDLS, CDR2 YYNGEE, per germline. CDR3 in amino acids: CASSVTGVQAGELFF. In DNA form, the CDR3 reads TGTGCCAGCAGCGTGACAGGGGTCCAGGCCGGGGAGCTGTTTTTT.

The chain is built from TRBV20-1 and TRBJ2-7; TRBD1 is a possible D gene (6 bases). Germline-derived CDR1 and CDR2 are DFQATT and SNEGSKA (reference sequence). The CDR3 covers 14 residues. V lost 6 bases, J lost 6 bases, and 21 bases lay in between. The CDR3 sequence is CSAFVLGAIGEQYF. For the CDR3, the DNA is TGCAGTGCCTTTGTGTTGGGGGCGATTGGCGAGCAGTACTTC.

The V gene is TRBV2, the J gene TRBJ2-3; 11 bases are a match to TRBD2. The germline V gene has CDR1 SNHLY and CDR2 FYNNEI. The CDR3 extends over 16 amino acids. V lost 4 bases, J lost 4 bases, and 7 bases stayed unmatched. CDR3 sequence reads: CASSAGTSGLADTQYF. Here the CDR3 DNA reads TGTGCCAGCAGTGCCGGGACTAGCGGTTTGGCAGATACGCAGTATTTT.

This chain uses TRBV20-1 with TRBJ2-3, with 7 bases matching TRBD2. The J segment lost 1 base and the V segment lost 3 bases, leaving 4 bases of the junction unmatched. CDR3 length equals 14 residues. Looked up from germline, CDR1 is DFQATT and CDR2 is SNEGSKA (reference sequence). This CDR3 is CSASKGGGTDTQYF. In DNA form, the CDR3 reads TGCAGTGCTAGCAAGGGAGGGGGCACAGATACGCAGTATTTT.

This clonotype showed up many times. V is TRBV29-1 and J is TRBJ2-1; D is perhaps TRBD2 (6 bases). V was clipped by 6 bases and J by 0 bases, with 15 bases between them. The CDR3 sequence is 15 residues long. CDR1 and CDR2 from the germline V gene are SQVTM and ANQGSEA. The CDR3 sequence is CSVKGTPSSYNEQFF. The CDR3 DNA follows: TGCAGCGTCAAAGGGACTCCGAGCTCCTACAATGAGCAGTTCTTC.

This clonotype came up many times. CDR3 DNA: TGTGCCAGTTCCCTGGGTAGGGGCATGGACCAGCCCCAGCATTTT. This encodes CASSLGRGMDQPQHF. V usage is TRBV6-1 and J usage is TRBJ1-5; possibly TRBD1 for D (5 bases). CDR1 MNHNS and CDR2 SASEGT come from the germline V gene. This CDR3 contains 15 residues. The V end lost 9 bases, the J end lost 7 bases, and 22 bases lay between the germline ends.

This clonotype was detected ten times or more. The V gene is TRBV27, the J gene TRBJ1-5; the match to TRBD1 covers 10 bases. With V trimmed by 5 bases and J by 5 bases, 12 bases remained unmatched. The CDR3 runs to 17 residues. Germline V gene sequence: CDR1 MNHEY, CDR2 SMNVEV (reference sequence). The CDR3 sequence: CASSTLPRDRGDQPQHF. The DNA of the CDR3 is TGTGCCAGCAGTACCCTTCCCCGGGACAGGGGAGATCAGCCCCAGCATTTT.

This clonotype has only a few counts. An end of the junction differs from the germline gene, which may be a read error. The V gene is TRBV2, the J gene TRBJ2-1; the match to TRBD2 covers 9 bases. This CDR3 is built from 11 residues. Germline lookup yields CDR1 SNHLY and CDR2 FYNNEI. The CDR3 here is CASRATSGYSF. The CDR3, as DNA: TGTGCCAGCAGGGCCACTAGCGGGTACTCTTTC. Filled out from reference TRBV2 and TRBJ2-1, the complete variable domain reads EPEVTQTPSHQVTQMGQEVILRCVPISNHLYFYWYRQILGQKVEFLVSFYNNEISEKSEIFDDQFSVERPDGSNFTLKIRSTKLEDSAMYFCASRATSGYSFGPGTRLTVL.

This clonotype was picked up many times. CDR3 residues: CASSLEGTTEAFF. The CDR3 DNA reads as TGTGCCAGCAGCTTGGAAGGGACCACTGAAGCTTTCTTT. This chain joins TRBV5-4 and TRBJ1-1; perhaps TRBD1 as D (5 bases). The V and J ends lost 0 bases and 4 bases respectively, with 7 bases between them. CDR1 is SGHNT and CDR2 is YYREEE in the germline V gene (reference sequence). The CDR3 length is 13 residues.

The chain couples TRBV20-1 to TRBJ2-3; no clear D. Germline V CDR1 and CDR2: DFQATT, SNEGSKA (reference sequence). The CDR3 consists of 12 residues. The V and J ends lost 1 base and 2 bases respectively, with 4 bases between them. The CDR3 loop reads CSARVDTDTQYF. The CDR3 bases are TGCAGTGCTAGAGTCGACACAGATACGCAGTATTTT.

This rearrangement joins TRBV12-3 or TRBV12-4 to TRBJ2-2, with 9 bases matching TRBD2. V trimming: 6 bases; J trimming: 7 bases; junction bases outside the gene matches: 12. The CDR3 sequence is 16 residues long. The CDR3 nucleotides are TGTGCCAGCAGACCCCTTAGCGGGAGAAAGGGCGGGGAGCTGTTTTTT. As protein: CASRPLSGRKGGELFF.